A single sample gave rise to the 11 T cell receptor beta chains below, sequenced in a study of PD-1 blockade in mismatch repair-deficient tumors. Profiling relied on immunoSEQ multiplex PCR, and the TCRdb table lists in-frame clones only, not all of them. This sample has some 27,000 clones, with approximately 84% found just once. Sample: PBMCs, taken before pembrolizumab treatment. These receptors all stem from an adult with mismatch repair-deficient cancer.

The gene calls are TRBV11-2 and TRBJ2-7, with D tentatively TRBD2 (5 bases). Germline V CDR1 and CDR2: SGHAT, FQNNGV. There are 13 residues in the CDR3. Trimming removed 6 bases at V and 7 bases at J, with 16 bases between. CDR3 DNA: TGTGCCAGCAGTTTCGGGAACCCCTGGGAGCAGTACTTC. It yields the protein CASSFGNPWEQYF.

The V gene is TRBV28, the J gene TRBJ2-7, with TRBD1 matching over 10 bases. The CDR3 has 15 residues. V dropped 6 bases and J dropped 3; count of bases not matched to a gene: 8. Germline V gene data show CDR1 as MDHEN and CDR2 as SYDVKM. CDR3 nucleotides: TGTGCCAGCAGAAAGGACAGGGGGAGTTACTACGAGCAGTACTTC. Encoded protein: CASRKDRGSYYEQYF.

V gene TRBV6-5 combines with J gene TRBJ2-3; 8 bases are shared with TRBD1. Trimming at V came to 5 bases and at J to 5 bases, leaving 6 bases not matched to a gene. This CDR3 has 14 amino acids. Germline assignment: CDR1 MNHEY and CDR2 SVGAGI. The CDR3 here is CASSVRGHGDTQYF. In DNA form, the CDR3 reads TGTGCCAGCAGTGTCAGGGGGCATGGAGATACGCAGTATTTT.

The rearrangement uses TRBV9 and TRBJ2-1, with 10 nucleotides matching TRBD2. Germline CDR1 and CDR2: SGDLS and YYNGEE. There are 15 residues in the CDR3. V lost 4 bases and J lost 6; bases outside the gene matches: 7. The CDR3 DNA reads as TGTGCCAGCAGCCCGGGACTAGCGTTAGGCAATGAGCAGTTCTTC. Translation: CASSPGLALGNEQFF.

The V and J genes are TRBV30 and TRBJ1-5; D call uncertain. There are 15 residues in the CDR3. Per the germline V gene, CDR1 is GTSNPN and CDR2 is SVGIG (reference sequence). V was shortened by 0 bases and J by 7 bases, with 16 bases between the two germline ends. The CDR3 nucleotides read TGTGCCTGGAGTGTAAGTACAGCACCTAGCCAGCCCCAGCATTTT. As protein: CAWSVSTAPSQPQHF.

The CDR3 DNA is TGTGCCAGCTTAGGGTGGAGACAGGGGGTAAATCAGCCCCAGCATTTT. Amino acids: CASLGWRQGVNQPQHF. This chain connects TRBV19 to TRBJ1-5, with 9 positions matching TRBD1. The J segment lost 4 bases and the V segment lost 9 bases, leaving 13 bases of the junction unmatched. Germline CDR1 LNHDA, CDR2 SQIVND (reference sequence). This CDR3 comprises 16 residues.

The chain uses TRBV29-1 and TRBJ2-4; 16 bases match TRBD2. V lost 5 bases, J lost 0 bases, and 16 bases stayed unmatched. CDR1 and CDR2 (germline): SQVTM, ANQGSEA. The CDR3 runs 21 residues. In DNA form, the CDR3 reads TGCAGCGTTAAGGAGGGACTAGCGGGAGGGCTGACGTTCCAAGCCAAAAACATTCAGTACTTC. Protein: CSVKEGLAGGLTFQAKNIQYF.

The chain carries TRBV7-7 and TRBJ2-5; 7 positions agree with TRBD2. Germline V lookup: CDR1 SSHAT, CDR2 FNYEAQ (reference sequence). The CDR3 contains 17 residues. Unmatched junction bases numbered 15, after V lost 6 bases and J lost 2 bases. Here the CDR3 reads CASSASPGGSGQETQYF. In DNA form, the CDR3 reads TGTGCCAGCAGTGCTTCACCGGGTGGTAGCGGGCAAGAGACCCAGTACTTC.

The chain links TRBV15 to TRBJ2-1; 7 bases align to TRBD2. This CDR3 spans 16 amino acids. The junction had 5 bases not matched to a gene; V was cut back by 1 base and J by 2 bases. Germline V gene lookup returns CDR1 LNHNV and CDR2 YYDKDF (reference sequence). The CDR3 is CATSRAGGSPYNEQFF. The CDR3 DNA sequence: TGTGCCACCAGCAGAGCAGGCGGGAGCCCCTACAATGAGCAGTTCTTC.

The rearrangement links TRBV19 to TRBJ2-7; the D gene is possibly TRBD2 (6 bases). The CDR3 totals 14 residues. Germline-derived CDR1 and CDR2 are LNHDA and SQIVND (reference sequence). V shed 5 bases and J shed 2 bases, with 13 bases lying between them. The DNA for the CDR3 is TGTGCCAGTAGTCCTGGGGACTGGGCCTACGAGCAGTACTTC. Its protein product is CASSPGDWAYEQYF.

This chain connects TRBV5-3 to TRBJ1-6; the D is unclear. TRBV5-3 is marked as an open reading frame, function uncertain. Trimming removed 6 bases from V and 5 bases from J, with 18 bases in between. The CDR3 totals 16 residues. In DNA, the CDR3 is TGTGCCAGAACTCCACTCCCCGAGGGAAATAATTCACCCCTCCACTTT. This gives the protein CARTPLPEGNNSPLHF.